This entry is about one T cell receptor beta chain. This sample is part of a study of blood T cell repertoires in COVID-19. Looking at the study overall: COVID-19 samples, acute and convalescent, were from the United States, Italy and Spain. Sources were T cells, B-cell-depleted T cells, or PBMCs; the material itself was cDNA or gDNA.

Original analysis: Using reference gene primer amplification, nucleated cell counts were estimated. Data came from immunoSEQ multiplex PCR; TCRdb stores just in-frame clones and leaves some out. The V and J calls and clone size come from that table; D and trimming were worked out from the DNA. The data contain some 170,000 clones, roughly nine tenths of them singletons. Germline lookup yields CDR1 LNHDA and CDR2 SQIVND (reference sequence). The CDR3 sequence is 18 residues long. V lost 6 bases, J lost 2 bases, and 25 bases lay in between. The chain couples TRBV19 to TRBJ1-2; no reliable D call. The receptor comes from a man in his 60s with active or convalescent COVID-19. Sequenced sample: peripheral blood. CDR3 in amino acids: CASRGTLVRSFYNYGYTF. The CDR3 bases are TGTGCCAGTAGGGGTACCCTAGTTAGGAGCTTTTACAACTATGGCTACACCTTC.